Below, 24 T cell receptor beta chains from the same sample are listed, as sequenced in a study of shared clonotypes between healthy human individuals. Measured with immunoSEQ multiplex PCR; TCRdb has only the in-frame clones, and not every one. This sample carries fewer than 600,000 clones, 79% of them seen once, and the ten largest clones take roughly an eighth. The sequenced sample consisted of PBMCs. These receptors were obtained from a middle-aged woman in good health. Some clones in this sample may be carry-over from other donors' samples.

This clone was observed a single time. The rearrangement uses TRBV5-1 and TRBJ2-5, with D perhaps TRBD1 or TRBD2 (5 bases each). In germline, CDR1 is SGHRS, CDR2 YFSETQ. This CDR3 region has 15 residues. Trimming removed 4 bases from V and 5 bases from J, with 18 bases in between. Here the CDR3 DNA reads TGCGCCAGCAGCGTATTACCGGGACGCTTGGAGACCCAGTACTTC. Amino acids: CASSVLPGRLETQYF.

The rearrangement joins TRBV9 to TRBJ2-1, with TRBD2 identical over 9 bases. This CDR3 region has 15 residues. Germline CDR1 and CDR2: SGDLS and YYNGEE. The V gene end was trimmed by 0 bases and the J gene end by 8 bases; junction bases not matched to a gene: 6. The CDR3 loop is CASSVVGAGGDEQFF. Here the CDR3 DNA reads TGTGCCAGCAGCGTAGTGGGTGCGGGAGGGGATGAGCAGTTCTTC.

The J gene is TRBJ1-5, the V gene TRBV27, with D unclear. The V gene lost 8 bases and the J gene lost 5 bases, with 13 bases spanning the gap. This CDR3 comprises 13 residues. Germline V gives CDR1 MNHEY, CDR2 SMNVEV (reference sequence). CDR3 coding DNA: TGTGCCAGCTCTTGGAGTACCGATCAGCCCCAGCATTTT. Translation: CASSWSTDQPQHF.

About this clone itself: A much larger clone differs by one base, so this may be a read error. The CDR3 region has the DNA TGTGCCAGCAGTTCCGCGACTGAAGCTTTCTTT. It encodes CASSSATEAFF. The chain carries TRBV6-5 and TRBJ1-1; D gene ambiguous. Germline loops: CDR1 MNHEY, CDR2 SVGAGI. CDR3 length equals 11 residues. The V and J ends lost 4 bases and 5 bases respectively, with 5 bases between them.

The chain joins TRBV14 to TRBJ2-7; D is possibly TRBD1 (5 bases). Trimming shortened V by 2 bases and J by 1 base, and 15 bases separated the two germline ends. Germline V gene sequence: CDR1 SGHDN, CDR2 FVKESK. This CDR3 comprises 16 residues. In nucleotides, the CDR3 is TGTGCCAGCAGCCAAAGGCAGGGTTTTCCTTCCTACGAGCAGTACTTC. Its translation is CASSQRQGFPSYEQYF. Full variable domain (remainder filled in from reference TRBV14 and TRBJ2-7): EAGVTQFPSHSVIEKGQTVTLRCDPISGHDNLYWYRRVMGKEIKFLLHFVKESKQDESGMPNNRFLAERTGGTYSTLKVQPAELEDSGVYFCASSQRQGFPSYEQYFGPGTRLTVT.

The rearrangement uses TRBV5-1 and TRBJ2-3, with 8 bases identical to TRBD2. CDR1 is SGHRS, CDR2 YFSETQ, per germline. V dropped 1 base and J dropped 0; count of bases not matched to a gene: 7. This CDR3 has 17 residues. CDR3 amino acids: CASSLQGREASTDTQYF. In DNA, the CDR3 is TGCGCCAGCAGCTTGCAGGGGCGGGAGGCTAGCACAGATACGCAGTATTTT.

The CDR3 region is CASSPRVGALPQETQYF. DNA of the CDR3: TGTGCCAGTAGTCCGAGGGTGGGGGCCCTTCCACAAGAGACCCAGTACTTC. This chain links TRBV19 with TRBJ2-5, with a possible D match to TRBD1 (6 bases). The CDR3 has 17 amino acids. Looked up from germline, CDR1 is LNHDA and CDR2 is SQIVND (reference sequence). Deletions cut 5 bases from V and 2 bases from J, with 21 bases between.

The chain employs TRBV10-2 and TRBJ2-1; 11 nucleotides match TRBD2. Germline-derived CDR1 and CDR2 are WSHSY and SAAADI. With V trimmed by 5 bases and J by 7 bases, 7 bases remained unmatched. The CDR3 has 15 amino acids. CDR3: CASSLAGGPGNEQFF. CDR3 nucleotides: TGCGCCAGCAGTTTAGCGGGAGGGCCGGGTAATGAGCAGTTCTTC.

The J gene is TRBJ2-7, the V gene TRBV2, with 15 bases fitting TRBD2. The CDR3 runs to 14 residues. The germline CDR1 and CDR2 sequences are SNHLY and FYNNEI. J lost 5 bases, V lost 8 bases, and 4 bases had no gene match. The CDR3 DNA reads TGTGCCAGCCGGACTAGCGGGAGGGCCAACGAGCAGTACTTC. This gives the protein CASRTSGRANEQYF. Full variable domain (missing parts from reference TRBV2 and TRBJ2-7): EPEVTQTPSHQVTQMGQEVILRCVPISNHLYFYWYRQILGQKVEFLVSFYNNEISEKSEIFDDQFSVERPDGSNFTLKIRSTKLEDSAMYFCASRTSGRANEQYFGPGTRLTVT.

This chain uses TRBV30 with TRBJ2-1; tentative D call: TRBD1 (6 bases). The CDR3 consists of 11 residues. Trimming removed 4 bases at V and 6 bases at J, with 7 bases between. The V gene's germline CDR1 is GTSNPN and CDR2 SVGIG (reference sequence). The CDR3: CAWNRANEQFF. Here the CDR3 DNA reads TGTGCCTGGAACAGGGCCAATGAGCAGTTCTTC.

V and J are TRBV28 and TRBJ1-2; possibly TRBD1 for D (6 bases). V lost 4 bases and J 9 bases, leaving 24 bases between the germline ends. Germline V gene lookup returns CDR1 MDHEN and CDR2 SYDVKM. The CDR3 covers 16 residues. The CDR3 loop reads CASSSQGGPGLKSYTF. CDR3 DNA: TGTGCCAGCAGTTCTCAAGGGGGGCCCGGTTTGAAAAGCTACACCTTC.

The chain links TRBV9 to TRBJ2-5; tentative D call: TRBD1 (6 bases). Germline CDR1 reads SGDLS; CDR2 reads YYNGEE. Trimming cost V 0 bases and J 5 bases, with 11 bases left between them. This CDR3 region has 14 residues. This CDR3 is CASSVGRGLETQYF. In DNA, the CDR3 is TGTGCCAGCAGCGTAGGCAGGGGTTTGGAGACCCAGTACTTC.

The rearrangement uses TRBV27 and TRBJ2-7; TRBD2 aligns across 12 bases. CDR3 length: 14 amino acids. CDR1 and CDR2 (germline): MNHEY, SMNVEV (reference sequence). The V segment lost 2 bases and the J segment 6 bases; nucleotides outside the gene matches: 2. The DNA of the CDR3 is TGTGCCAGCAGTTTACTAGCGGGAGGGGGCGAGCAGTACTTC. It translates to CASSLLAGGGEQYF.

As for this clone: Other DNA sequences in this specimen translate into the identical CDR3. The CDR3 DNA reads as TGCGCCAGCAGCCGGGACAGCTACAATGAGCAGTTCTTC. Its translation: CASSRDSYNEQFF. V is TRBV5-1 and J is TRBJ2-1, with TRBD1 matching 7 bases. The CDR3 length is 13 residues. The ends lost 4 bases at V and 3 bases at J; junction bases unmatched: 1. From germline, CDR1 is SGHRS and CDR2 YFSETQ.

Points on this clone: Other nucleotide sequences from this sample produce the same CDR3. The V gene is TRBV10-3, the J gene TRBJ2-1; 7 positions match TRBD2. The CDR3 has 13 amino acids. V lost 0 bases, J lost 10 bases, and 3 bases stayed unmatched. Germline loops: CDR1 ENHRY, CDR2 SYGVKD. Here the CDR3 DNA reads TGTGCCATCAGTGAGTCTCGGGGGGACGAGCAGTTCTTC. This sequence encodes CAISESRGDEQFF.

The count of this clone is one. The chain carries TRBV18 and TRBJ2-3, with 15 bases fitting TRBD2. CDR1 KGHSH and CDR2 LQKENI come from the germline V gene. The CDR3 runs 18 residues. V shed 1 base and J 4 bases; nucleotides not matched to a gene: 6. The CDR3 region is CASSPLGLAGGMSDTQYF. CDR3 in DNA: TGTGCCAGCTCACCACTGGGACTAGCGGGAGGAATGTCAGATACGCAGTATTTT.

This clone appeared a single time. The CDR3 nucleotides are TGTGCCAGCAGTGAAGACACAGCCGTTAATGAGCAGTTCTTC. Protein sequence: CASSEDTAVNEQFF. The chain joins TRBV2 to TRBJ2-1, with unresolved D. Trimming removed 1 base at V and 7 bases at J, with 11 bases between. The germline CDR1 and CDR2 sequences are SNHLY and FYNNEI. The CDR3 is 14 residues long.

The chain couples TRBV9 to TRBJ1-3; D may be TRBD1 (5 bases). The CDR3 sequence is 15 residues long. The germline CDR1 and CDR2 sequences are SGDLS and YYNGEE. Trimming left V 0 bases short and J 7 bases short, with 14 bases between. CDR3 protein: CASSVVGRGANTIYF. For the CDR3, the DNA is TGTGCCAGCAGCGTAGTAGGGAGGGGTGCGAACACCATATATTTT.

The chain joins TRBV11-2 to TRBJ2-2, with TRBD2 matching 7 bases. Looked up from germline, CDR1 is SGHAT and CDR2 is FQNNGV. Unmatched junction bases numbered 7, after V lost 1 base and J lost 5 bases. The CDR3 has 16 amino acids. The CDR3 bases are TGTGCCAGCAGCTTAGCAGGGCTAGCGGATACCGGGGAGCTGTTTTTT. Protein product: CASSLAGLADTGELFF.

The V call is TRBV19, the J call TRBJ2-3; 8 bases are shared with TRBD2. Trimming removed 4 bases from V and 4 bases from J; junction bases left unmatched: 10. Germline V gives CDR1 LNHDA, CDR2 SQIVND (reference sequence). This CDR3 has 16 residues. CDR3 sequence: CASSKDRAGVADTQYF. The DNA for the CDR3 is TGTGCCAGTAGTAAGGACAGAGCGGGAGTGGCAGATACGCAGTATTTT.

This sequence joins TRBV13 and TRBJ1-2; TRBD1 aligns across 7 bases. The germline CDR1 and CDR2 sequences are PRHDT and FYEKMQ (reference sequence). Trimming at V came to 3 bases and at J to 2 bases, leaving 12 bases not matched to a gene. The CDR3 loop spans 17 amino acids. For the CDR3, the DNA is TGTGCCAGCAGCTTGTGGGGTGGGACAGCAAACAACTATGGCTACACCTTC. It is translated as CASSLWGGTANNYGYTF.

The chain combines TRBV21-1 with TRBJ2-7; the D call of TRBD1 is as the table states it, not checked on the DNA. TRBV21-1 is termed a pseudogene. This CDR3 has 15 residues. The chain's CDR3 is CASSKNGQGAYEQYF. The CDR3 DNA reads TGTGCCAGCAGCAAAAACGGACAGGGGGCCTACGAGCAGTACTTC.

The DNA of the CDR3 is TGTGCCAGCAGTTACGGGACAGGGGGCTACAATGAGCAGTTCTTC. Translated: CASSYGTGGYNEQFF. The V call is TRBV6-5, the J call TRBJ2-1; 11 bases agree with TRBD1. The germline CDR1 and CDR2 sequences are MNHEY and SVGAGI. V trimming: 2 bases; J trimming: 3 bases; junction bases outside the gene matches: 0. The CDR3 loop spans 15 amino acids.

This clone has just a few counts. This rearrangement joins TRBV7-9 to TRBJ1-3, with D tentatively TRBD1 (5 bases). Trimming shortened V by 4 bases and J by 11 bases, and 15 bases separated the two germline ends. This CDR3 is 13 amino acids long. Germline lookup yields CDR1 SEHNR and CDR2 FQNEAQ (reference sequence). Here the CDR3 reads CASSWEQVKPIYF. The CDR3 nucleotides read TGTGCCAGCAGCTGGGAACAGGTTAAGCCCATATATTTT.